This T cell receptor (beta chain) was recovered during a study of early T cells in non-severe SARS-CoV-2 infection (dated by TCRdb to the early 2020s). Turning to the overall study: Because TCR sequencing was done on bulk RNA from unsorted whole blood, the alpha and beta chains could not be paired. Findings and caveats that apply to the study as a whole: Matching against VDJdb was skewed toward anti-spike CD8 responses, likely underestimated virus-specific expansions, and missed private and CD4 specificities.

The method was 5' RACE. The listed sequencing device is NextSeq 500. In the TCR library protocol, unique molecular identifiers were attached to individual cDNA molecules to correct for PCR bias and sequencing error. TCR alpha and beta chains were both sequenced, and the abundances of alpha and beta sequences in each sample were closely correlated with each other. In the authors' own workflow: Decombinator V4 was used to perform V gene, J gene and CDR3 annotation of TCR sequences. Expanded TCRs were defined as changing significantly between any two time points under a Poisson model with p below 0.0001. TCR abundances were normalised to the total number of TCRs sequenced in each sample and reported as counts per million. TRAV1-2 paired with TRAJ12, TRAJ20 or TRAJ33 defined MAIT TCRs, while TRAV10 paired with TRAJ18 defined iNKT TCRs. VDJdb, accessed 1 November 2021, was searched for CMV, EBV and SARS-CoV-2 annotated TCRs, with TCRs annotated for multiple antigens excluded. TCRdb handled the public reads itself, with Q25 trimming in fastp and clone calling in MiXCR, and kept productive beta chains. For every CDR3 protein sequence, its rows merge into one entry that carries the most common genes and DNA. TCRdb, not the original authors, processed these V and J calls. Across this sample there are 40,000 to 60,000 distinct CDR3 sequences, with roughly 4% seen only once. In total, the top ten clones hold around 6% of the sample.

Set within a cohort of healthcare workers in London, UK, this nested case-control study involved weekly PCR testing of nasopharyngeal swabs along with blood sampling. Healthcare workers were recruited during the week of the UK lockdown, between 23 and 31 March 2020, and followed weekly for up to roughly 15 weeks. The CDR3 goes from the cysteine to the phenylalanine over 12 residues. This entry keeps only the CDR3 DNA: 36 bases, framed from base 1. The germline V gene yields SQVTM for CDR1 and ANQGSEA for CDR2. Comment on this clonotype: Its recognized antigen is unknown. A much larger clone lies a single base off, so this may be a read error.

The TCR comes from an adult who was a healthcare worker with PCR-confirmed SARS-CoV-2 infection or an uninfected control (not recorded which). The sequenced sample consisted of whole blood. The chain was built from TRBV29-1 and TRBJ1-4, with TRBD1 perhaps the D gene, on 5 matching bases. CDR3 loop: CSAGETDEKLIF. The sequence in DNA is TGCAGCGCCGGGGAGACAGATGAAAAACTGATTTTT.